The T cell receptor beta chain described here comes from a study of cytomegalovirus exposure and HLA in healthy donors. Study observations and caveats: According to reports, the classifier identified cytomegalovirus status with high specificity and sensitivity.

Measured with immunoSEQ multiplex PCR; TCRdb has only the in-frame clones, and not every one. The sample includes 300,000 to 400,000 clones, 80% to 90% of them seen just once. The V gene's germline CDR1 is SNHLY and CDR2 FYNNEI. The junction had 8 bases not matched to a gene; V was cut back by 6 bases and J by 0 bases. The CDR3 is made up of 16 amino acids. A word on this clone: Its antigen is still unknown.

This TCR derives from a woman aged 18-29 years in good health and CMV-seronegative. The sample taken for sequencing was PBMCs. The V and J genes are TRBV2 and TRBJ2-1, with 7 bases fitting TRBD2. CDR3 amino acids: CASRDLAASSYNEQFF. In nucleotides, the CDR3 is TGTGCCAGCAGGGATCTAGCGGCCAGCTCCTACAATGAGCAGTTCTTC.